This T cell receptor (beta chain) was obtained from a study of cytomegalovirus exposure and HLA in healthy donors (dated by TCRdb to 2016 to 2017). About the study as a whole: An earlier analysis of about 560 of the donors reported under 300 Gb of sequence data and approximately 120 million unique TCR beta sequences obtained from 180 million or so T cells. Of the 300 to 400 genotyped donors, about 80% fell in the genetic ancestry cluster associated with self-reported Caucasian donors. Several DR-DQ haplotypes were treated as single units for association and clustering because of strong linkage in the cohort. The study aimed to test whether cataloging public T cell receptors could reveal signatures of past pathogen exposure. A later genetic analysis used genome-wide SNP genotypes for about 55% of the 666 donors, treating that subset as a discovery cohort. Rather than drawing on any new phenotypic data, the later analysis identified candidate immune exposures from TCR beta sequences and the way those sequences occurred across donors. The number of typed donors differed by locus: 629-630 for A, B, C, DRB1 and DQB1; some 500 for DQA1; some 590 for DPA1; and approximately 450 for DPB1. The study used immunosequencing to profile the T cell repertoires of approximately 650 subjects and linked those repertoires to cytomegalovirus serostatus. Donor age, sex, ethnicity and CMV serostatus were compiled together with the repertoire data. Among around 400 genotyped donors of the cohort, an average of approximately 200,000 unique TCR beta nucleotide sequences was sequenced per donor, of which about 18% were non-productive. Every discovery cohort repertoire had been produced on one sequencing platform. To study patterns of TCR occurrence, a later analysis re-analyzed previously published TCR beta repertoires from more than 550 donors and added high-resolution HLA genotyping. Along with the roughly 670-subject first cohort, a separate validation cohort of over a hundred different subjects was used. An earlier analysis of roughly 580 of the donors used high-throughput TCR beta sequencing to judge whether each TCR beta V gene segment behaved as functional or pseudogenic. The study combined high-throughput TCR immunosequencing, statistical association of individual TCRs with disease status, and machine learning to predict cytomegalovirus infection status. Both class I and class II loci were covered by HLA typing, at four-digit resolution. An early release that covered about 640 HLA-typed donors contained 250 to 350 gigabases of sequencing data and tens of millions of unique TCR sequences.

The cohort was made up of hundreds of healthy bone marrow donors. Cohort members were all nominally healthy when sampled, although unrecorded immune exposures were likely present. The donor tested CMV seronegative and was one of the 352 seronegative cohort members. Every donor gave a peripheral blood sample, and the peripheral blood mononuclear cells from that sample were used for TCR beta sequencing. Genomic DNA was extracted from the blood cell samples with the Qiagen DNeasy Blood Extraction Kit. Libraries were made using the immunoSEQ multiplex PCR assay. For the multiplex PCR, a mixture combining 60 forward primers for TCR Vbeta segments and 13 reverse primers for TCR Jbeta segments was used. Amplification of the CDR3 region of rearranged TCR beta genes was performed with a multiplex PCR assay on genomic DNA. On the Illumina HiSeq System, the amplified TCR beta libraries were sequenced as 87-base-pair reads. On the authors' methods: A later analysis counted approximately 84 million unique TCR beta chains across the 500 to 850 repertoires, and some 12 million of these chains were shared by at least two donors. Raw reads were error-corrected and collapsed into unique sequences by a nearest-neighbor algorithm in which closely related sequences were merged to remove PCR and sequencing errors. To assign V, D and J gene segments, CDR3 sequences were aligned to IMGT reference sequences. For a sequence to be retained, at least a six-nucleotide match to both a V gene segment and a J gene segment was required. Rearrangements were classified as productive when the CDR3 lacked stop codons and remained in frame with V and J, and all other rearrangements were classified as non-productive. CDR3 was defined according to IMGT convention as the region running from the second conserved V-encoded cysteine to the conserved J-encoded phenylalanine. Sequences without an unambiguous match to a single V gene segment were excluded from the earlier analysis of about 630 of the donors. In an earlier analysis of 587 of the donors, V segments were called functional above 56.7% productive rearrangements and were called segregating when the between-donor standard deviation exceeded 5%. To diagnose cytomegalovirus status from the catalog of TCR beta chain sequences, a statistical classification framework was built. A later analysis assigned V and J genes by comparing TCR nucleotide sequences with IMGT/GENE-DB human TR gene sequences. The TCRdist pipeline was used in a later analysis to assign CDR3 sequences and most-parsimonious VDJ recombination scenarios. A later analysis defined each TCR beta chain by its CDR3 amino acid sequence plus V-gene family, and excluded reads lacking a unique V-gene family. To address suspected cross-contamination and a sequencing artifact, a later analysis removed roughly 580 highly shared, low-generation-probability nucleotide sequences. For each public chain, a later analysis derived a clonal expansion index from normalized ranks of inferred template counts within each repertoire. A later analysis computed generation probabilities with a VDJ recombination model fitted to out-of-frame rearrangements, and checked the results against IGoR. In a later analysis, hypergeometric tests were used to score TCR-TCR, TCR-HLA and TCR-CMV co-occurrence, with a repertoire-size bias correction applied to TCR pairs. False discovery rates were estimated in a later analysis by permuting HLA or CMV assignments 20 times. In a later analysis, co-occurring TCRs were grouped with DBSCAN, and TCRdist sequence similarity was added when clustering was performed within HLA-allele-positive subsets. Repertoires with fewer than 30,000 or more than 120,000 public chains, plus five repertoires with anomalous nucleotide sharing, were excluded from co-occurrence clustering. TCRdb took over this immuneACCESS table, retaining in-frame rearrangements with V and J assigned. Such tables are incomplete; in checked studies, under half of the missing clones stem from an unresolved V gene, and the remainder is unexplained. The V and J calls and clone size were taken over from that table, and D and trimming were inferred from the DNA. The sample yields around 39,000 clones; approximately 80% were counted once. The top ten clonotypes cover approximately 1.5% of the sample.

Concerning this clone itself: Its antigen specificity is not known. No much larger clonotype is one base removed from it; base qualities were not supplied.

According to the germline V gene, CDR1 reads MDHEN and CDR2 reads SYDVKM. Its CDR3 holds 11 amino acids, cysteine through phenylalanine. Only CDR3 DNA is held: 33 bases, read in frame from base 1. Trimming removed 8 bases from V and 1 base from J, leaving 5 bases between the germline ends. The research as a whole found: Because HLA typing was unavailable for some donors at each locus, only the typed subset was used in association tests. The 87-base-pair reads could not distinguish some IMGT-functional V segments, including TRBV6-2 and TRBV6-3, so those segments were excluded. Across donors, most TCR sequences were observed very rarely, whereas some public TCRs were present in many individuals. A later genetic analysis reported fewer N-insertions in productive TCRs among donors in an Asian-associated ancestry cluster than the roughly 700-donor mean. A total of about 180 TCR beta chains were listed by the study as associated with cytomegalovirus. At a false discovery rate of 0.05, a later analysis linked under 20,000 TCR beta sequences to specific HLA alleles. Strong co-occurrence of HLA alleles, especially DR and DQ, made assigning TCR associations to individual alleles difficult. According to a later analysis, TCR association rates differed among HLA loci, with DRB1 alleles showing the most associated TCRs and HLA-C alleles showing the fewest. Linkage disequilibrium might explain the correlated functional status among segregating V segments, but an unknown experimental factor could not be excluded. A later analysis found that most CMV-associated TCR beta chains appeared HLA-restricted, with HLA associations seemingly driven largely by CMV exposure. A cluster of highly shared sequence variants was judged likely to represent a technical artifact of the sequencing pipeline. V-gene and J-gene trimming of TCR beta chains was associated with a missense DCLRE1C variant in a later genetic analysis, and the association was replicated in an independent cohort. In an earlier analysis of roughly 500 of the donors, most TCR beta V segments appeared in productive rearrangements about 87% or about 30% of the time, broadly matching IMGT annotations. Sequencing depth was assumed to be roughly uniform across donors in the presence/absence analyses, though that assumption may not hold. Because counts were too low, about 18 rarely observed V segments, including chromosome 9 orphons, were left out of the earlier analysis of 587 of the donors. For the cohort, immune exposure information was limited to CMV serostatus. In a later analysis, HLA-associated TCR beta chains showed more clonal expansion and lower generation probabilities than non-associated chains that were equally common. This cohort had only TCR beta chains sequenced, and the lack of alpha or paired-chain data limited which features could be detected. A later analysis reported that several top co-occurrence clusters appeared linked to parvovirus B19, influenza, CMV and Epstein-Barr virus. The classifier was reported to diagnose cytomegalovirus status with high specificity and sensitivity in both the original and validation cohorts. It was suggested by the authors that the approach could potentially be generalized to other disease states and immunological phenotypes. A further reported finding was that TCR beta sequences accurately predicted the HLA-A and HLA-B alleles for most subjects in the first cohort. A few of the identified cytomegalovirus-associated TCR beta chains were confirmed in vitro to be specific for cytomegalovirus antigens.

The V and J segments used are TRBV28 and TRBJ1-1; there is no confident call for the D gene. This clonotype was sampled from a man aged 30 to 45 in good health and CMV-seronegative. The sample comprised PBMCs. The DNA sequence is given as TGTGCCAGCCCGTCGAACACTGAAGCTTTCTTT. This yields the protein CASPSNTEAFF.